This record covers a single T cell receptor (beta chain). Its antigen is undetermined. These data belong to a study of T cells expressing NK-cell markers. Overall study context: The TCR beta repertoires were obtained from sorted CD3+CD56+NKG2C+, CD3+CD56+NKG2C- and CD3+CD56-NKG2C+ T cells.

The V gene's germline CDR1 is MGHRA and CDR2 YSYEKL. The CDR3 has 15 residues. A 5'RACE template switching approach incorporating UMIs was used to make TCR beta cDNA. TCRdb reprocessed the 5' RACE reads, with one entry per CDR3 protein and no DNA. This listing includes 300,000 to 500,000 distinct CDR3 sequences. The study, taken as a whole, reports: There were a handful of donors in whom these clonotypes also led the CD3+CD56-NKG2C+ fraction.

Sequencing input: blood T cells: a sorted CD56 or NKG2C T cell subset, CD4+ or CD8+ T cells, or bulk PBMC T cells (not recorded which). The clonotype comes from a woman aged 45 to 65 in good health. V and J are TRBV4-1 and TRBJ1-4. The CDR3 sequence: CASSQGRGMNEKLFF.